This is a list of T cell receptor beta chains from one sample in a study of blood T cell repertoires in COVID-19. This table comes from immunoSEQ multiplex PCR, and its TCRdb copy is limited to in-frame clones, with some not included. The data hold about 480,000 clones, with approximately 86% observed a single time. The sample was PBMCs or T cells enriched from blood (not recorded which). The receptors derive from an older woman who had recovered from COVID-19. CDR3s include the opening cysteine and the closing phenylalanine or tryptophan. Each record gives: V gene, J gene, D gene, clone size, CDR3 DNA, CDR3 protein. D genes are given only for firm matches. Clone size is shown for a subset of rows, as once, few, many or a class of expanded clone.

>TRBV20-1|TRBJ1-2|TRBD1|-
TGCAGTGCTCGGACAGGGAATGGCTACACCTTC
CSARTGNGYTF
>TRBV12-3/TRBV12-4|TRBJ2-3|TRBD2|-
TGTGCCAGCAGTGGGAGGGGCAGTGCGCAGTATTTT
CASSGRGSAQYF
>TRBV3-1/TRBV3-2|TRBJ2-6|-|-
TGTGCCAGCAGTTACTCAGGCTCTGGGGCCAACGTCCTGACTTTC
CASSYSGSGANVLTF
>TRBV6-1|TRBJ1-5|TRBD1|-
TGTGCCAGCAGTGAACTGCGGCAGGGGGATCAGCCCCAGCATTTT
CASSELRQGDQPQHF
>TRBV18|TRBJ1-5|-|-
TGTGCCAGCTCACCCCAGGGAGGCACGGATCAGCCCCAGCATTTT
CASSPQGGTDQPQHF
>TRBV3-1/TRBV3-2|TRBJ1-6|-|-
TGTGCCAGCAGCCAAGATATACAGGTCCTCCACTTT
CASSQDIQVLHF
>TRBV6-2/TRBV6-3|TRBJ1-5|TRBD1|-
TGTGCCAGCAGTTACACGACAGGGGGGTATCAGCCCCAGCATTTT
CASSYTTGGYQPQHF
>TRBV7-6|TRBJ2-5|TRBD2|-
TGTGCCAGCAGCCGGGGGGGAGTAGGGGAGACCCAGTACTTC
CASSRGGVGETQYF
>TRBV2|TRBJ1-3|-|few
TGTGCCAGCAGTGAAGACAGGGCTGGAAACACCATATATTTT
CASSEDRAGNTIYF
>TRBV2|TRBJ1-5|-|-
TGTGCCAGCAGTGCTCAGGGTAACAATCAGCCCCAGCATTTT
CASSAQGNNQPQHF
>TRBV11-2|TRBJ1-1|TRBD1|-
TGTGCCAGCAGCTTAGTCTTAGGCAGGGGGCCCACTGAAGCTTTCTTT
CASSLVLGRGPTEAFF
>TRBV24-1|TRBJ1-4|-|-
TGTGCCACCAGTGACCCGTTGAGGGAGGAACTGTTTTTT
CATSDPLREELFF
>TRBV19|TRBJ1-1|-|-
TGTGCCAGTAGTATAGTCGGGGTGGCCACTGAAGCTTTCTTT
CASSIVGVATEAFF
>TRBV25-1|TRBJ1-2|-|-
TGTGCCAGCAAAAGGGGAAGCCTCTATGGCTACACCTTC
CASKRGSLYGYTF
>TRBV4-1|TRBJ1-1|-|few
TGCGCCAGCAGCCCGTCCAGGGACACTGAAGCTTTCTTT
CASSPSRDTEAFF
>TRBV5-1|TRBJ1-1|TRBD1|-
TGCGCCAGCAGCTTGAGGACAGGGCAGAACACTGAAGCTTTCTTT
CASSLRTGQNTEAFF
>TRBV3-1/TRBV3-2|TRBJ1-5|TRBD1|-
TGTGCCAGCAGCCCCACCGGGACAGGGATGGGGAGGTATCAGCCCCAGCATTTT
CASSPTGTGMGRYQPQHF
>TRBV9|TRBJ2-5|-|-
TGTGCCAGCAGCGTGGGGGCACTAGGGGAGACCCAGTACTTC
CASSVGALGETQYF
>TRBV3-1/TRBV3-2|TRBJ1-3|-|-
TGTGCCAGCAGCCAAGAGGACAGCGGAAACACCATATATTTT
CASSQEDSGNTIYF
>TRBV10-3|TRBJ1-5|TRBD1|-
TGTGCCACACGACAGGGGGGAAGCAATCAGCCCCAGCATTTT
CATRQGGSNQPQHF
>TRBV5-6|TRBJ2-1|TRBD2|-
TGTGCCAGCAGCTGGGGGACTAGCGGGGGTTCCTACAATGAGCAGTTCTTC
CASSWGTSGGSYNEQFF
>TRBV5-1|TRBJ2-1|TRBD2|-
TGCGCCAGCAGCCGGGGGACTAGCGGATACAATGAGCAGTTCTTC
CASSRGTSGYNEQFF
>TRBV24-1|TRBJ1-2|-|-
TGTGCCACCAGTGATTTGCGGGGGGACTATGGCTACACCTTC
CATSDLRGDYGYTF
>TRBV18|TRBJ2-1|-|-
TGTGCCAGCTCCCCTAGCAGAGACTCCTACAATGAGCAGTTCTTC
CASSPSRDSYNEQFF
>TRBV6-5|TRBJ2-3|TRBD2|-
TGTGCCAGCAGTTTCGGGACTATTGATACGCAGTATTTT
CASSFGTIDTQYF
>TRBV5-1|TRBJ1-4|-|-
TGCGCCAGCAGCTTGGCGGGGACAAATGGAGAAAAACTGTTTTTT
CASSLAGTNGEKLFF
>TRBV6-2/TRBV6-3|TRBJ1-5|-|-
TGTGCCAGCAGTTACTCTCCACGAGAGGGCCTTAGCAATCAGCCCCAGCATTTT
CASSYSPREGLSNQPQHF
>TRBV10-2|TRBJ1-5|-|-
TGCGCCAGCAGTGAGTCCCCCGGCAGGGGAGATTATCAGCCCCAGCATTTT
CASSESPGRGDYQPQHF
>TRBV7-2|TRBJ2-1|-|-
TGTGCCAGCAGCTTAGAAGGGGTAGTCTACAATGAGCAGTTCTTC
CASSLEGVVYNEQFF
>TRBV6-5|TRBJ2-3|TRBD2|once
TGTGCCAGCAGCGGGGGGGCTGATACGCAGTATTTT
CASSGGADTQYF
>TRBV6-5|TRBJ1-5|-|-
TGTGCCAGCAAATTAGGGGGAAGTGCAAATCAGCCCCAGCATTTT
CASKLGGSANQPQHF
>TRBV3-1/TRBV3-2|TRBJ2-2|-|once
TGTGCCAGCAGCCAACAGACTAACACCGGGGAGCTGTTTTTT
CASSQQTNTGELFF
>TRBV5-1|TRBJ1-1|TRBD1|-
TGCGCCAGCAGCTTTCACGGACAGGGGAGTATGGGCACTGAAGCTTTCTTT
CASSFHGQGSMGTEAFF
>TRBV10-3|TRBJ1-6|-|-
TGTGCCATCAGTCCAACGGGGGATTCACCCCTCCACTTT
CAISPTGDSPLHF
>TRBV25-1|TRBJ1-6|-|-
TGTGCCAGCAGCTTCCGGGGGGATTCACCCCTCCACTTT
CASSFRGDSPLHF
>TRBV5-6|TRBJ2-1|-|once
TGTGCCAGCAGCCCCCTGTACTACAATGAGCAGTTCTTC
CASSPLYYNEQFF
>TRBV2|TRBJ2-1|TRBD2|-
TGTGCCAGCAGTGAAGACCTACTAGCGGGGGGGGCCAATGAGCAGTTCTTC
CASSEDLLAGGANEQFF
>TRBV5-4|TRBJ2-5|TRBD1|-
TGTGCCAGCAGTTCGGGGACAGGCCTTCGTCGGGAGACCCAGTACTTC
CASSSGTGLRRETQYF
>TRBV4-1|TRBJ1-5|-|-
TGCGCCAGCAGCCCGACAGTCCTAGGCCATCAGCCCCAGCATTTT
CASSPTVLGHQPQHF
>TRBV7-7|TRBJ2-3|TRBD2|-
TGTGCTAGCAGCCCCCGAGCGGGGGGCCGCACAGATACGCAGTATTTT
CASSPRAGGRTDTQYF
>TRBV27|TRBJ1-6|-|-
TGTGCCAGTCAGAGCAGGTCGGCCTATAATTCACCCCTCCACTTT
CASQSRSAYNSPLHF
>TRBV5-1|TRBJ2-3|TRBD1|-
TGCGCCAGCAGCTTTAGGACAGGCATTAGCACAGATACGCAGTATTTT
CASSFRTGISTDTQYF
>TRBV10-3|TRBJ1-6|-|-
TGTGCCATCAGTGAGTCGTACGTCCGGTCAGGGAATTCACCCCTCCACTTT
CAISESYVRSGNSPLHF
>TRBV4-2|TRBJ1-3|-|-
TGTGCCAGCAGCGGGGGGACCGGCTCTGGAAACACCATATATTTT
CASSGGTGSGNTIYF
>TRBV5-8|TRBJ1-2|TRBD1|-
TGTGCCAGCAGCGCGGGACAGCTCTATGGCTACACCTTC
CASSAGQLYGYTF
>TRBV11-2|TRBJ1-4|-|-
TGTGCCAGCAGCGCCGGACAGTTCGAGGAAAAACTGTTTTTT
CASSAGQFEEKLFF
>TRBV5-1|TRBJ2-3|TRBD2|-
TGCGCCAGCAGCACGGGGACTAGCGGGGAGGCAGATACGCAGTATTTT
CASSTGTSGEADTQYF
>TRBV24-1|TRBJ2-7|TRBD1|-
TGTGCCACCCAAGACAGGGGTACCTACGAGCAGTACTTC
CATQDRGTYEQYF
>TRBV6-1|TRBJ2-7|TRBD1|-
TGTGCCAGCAGTGAACGGCGGCAGGGGGACCCCTACGAGCAGTACTTC
CASSERRQGDPYEQYF
>TRBV5-1|TRBJ2-5|-|-
TGCGCCAGCAGCTCCAGTTTAGGACAGGCGGGGCAAGAGACCCAGTACTTC
CASSSSLGQAGQETQYF
>TRBV19|TRBJ1-5|-|-
TGTGCCAGTAACAAGGGGCAGGGTAATCAGCCCCAGCATTTT
CASNKGQGNQPQHF
>TRBV27|TRBJ2-3|-|-
TGTGCCAGCAGTTTACAGCCCGATCAGGGCACAGATACGCAGTATTTT
CASSLQPDQGTDTQYF
>TRBV27|TRBJ2-1|-|-
TGTGCCAGCAGTTTAGGGGAGGCTCCGGGCAATGAGCAGTTCTTC
CASSLGEAPGNEQFF
>TRBV9|TRBJ1-1|-|-
TGTGCCAGCAGCGTAGCTTGGGAGACTGAAGCTTTCTTT
CASSVAWETEAFF